This T cell receptor (beta chain) derives from a study of T-cell memory formation after mild COVID-19. One entry per CDR3 protein results from TCRdb running MiXCR on the 5' RACE reads. This sample has approximately 250,000 distinct CDR3 sequences; 15% occur once, and the top ten carry 2.1%. This clonotype was detected many times. Germline V gene data show CDR1 as SQVTM and CDR2 as ANQGSEA. V was clipped by 5 bases and J by 2 bases, with 7 bases between them. CDR3 length equals 11 residues. This clonotype was obtained from an adult woman who had mild COVID-19 (a few samples of this study predate the infection). Cell type and time point are not known. The V gene is TRBV29-1, the J gene TRBJ2-7, with no clear D. Sequenced input: PBMCs or a T cell subset sorted from them (not recorded which). CDR3 DNA sequence: TGCAGCGTTAATACCGCCTACGAGCAGTACTTC. Amino acid sequence: CSVNTAYEQYF.